Sequencing of this T cell receptor beta chain was carried out in a study of cytomegalovirus exposure and HLA in healthy donors. This clone was counted only a few times. Its matching antigen is unknown. V lost 6 bases, J lost 3 bases, and 7 bases stayed unmatched. The CDR3 runs to 16 residues. CDR1 is MDHEN and CDR2 is SYDVKM in the germline V gene. Overall study results and limits: Solely CMV serostatus was available to characterize immune exposure.

The PCR made use of 60 Vbeta and 13 Jbeta primers. Here immunoSEQ multiplex PCR was the method, and the copy in TCRdb shows in-frame clones only, minus some. Among 130,000 or so clones listed, roughly 9% were seen once. This clonotype originated in a woman aged 40 to 55 in good health and CMV-seropositive. The rearrangement uses TRBV28 and TRBJ2-3, with TRBD2 matching 12 bases. Sequenced: PBMCs. The CDR3 sequence is CASSLTTSGGTDTQYF. CDR3 DNA sequence: TGTGCCAGCAGCCTAACGACTAGCGGGGGAACAGATACGCAGTATTTT.